A selection of T cell receptor beta chains follows, all from one sample in a study of cytomegalovirus exposure and HLA in healthy donors. Method: immunoSEQ multiplex PCR; TCRdb's copy keeps in-frame clones and lacks some. The table lists some 150,000 clones, approximately 10% of them singletons, with 6.5% to 8.5% in the top ten. The sequenced material came from PBMCs. The receptors stem from a woman between 40 and 55 years old in good health and CMV-seropositive. Each CDR3 is given with its conserved first and last residue. A D gene is named only where the DNA matches it firmly. The listing skips clone size in some rows; elsewhere it reads once, few, many or a size class.

>TRBJ1-1|TRBV5-1|few|NA
TGCGCCAGCAGCCGCACAGGAGAGAACACTGAAGCTTTCTTT
CASSRTGENTEAFF
>TRBJ1-5|TRBV19|few|NA
TGTGCCAGTAGTATGGCGGGGGTCGGCAATCAGCCCCAGCATTTT
CASSMAGVGNQPQHF
>TRBJ1-3|TRBV6-6|NA|TRBD1
TGTGCCAGCAGCCTAGGACAGGGGGCTGGAAACACCATATATTTT
CASSLGQGAGNTIYF
>TRBJ2-1|TRBV7-9|NA|TRBD2
TGTGCCAGCAGCTTAGGGGGACTAGCGGGGATTTACAATGAGCAGTTCTTC
CASSLGGLAGIYNEQFF
>TRBJ1-6|TRBV27|few|TRBD1
TGTGCCAGCTCATACGGGGGACAGGGGGAAGGGTCACCCCTCCACTTT
CASSYGGQGEGSPLHF
>TRBJ2-2|TRBV19|few|NA
TGTGCCAGTAGTCCCCCCGGCGGTGGAGTCACCGGGGAGCTGTTTTTT
CASSPPGGGVTGELFF
>TRBJ2-5|TRBV20-1|few|NA
TGCAGCAAACAAAGCGGGGAGACCCAGTACTTC
CSKQSGETQYF
>TRBJ1-2|TRBV11-2|few|TRBD1
TGTGCCAGCAGCCTTGACAGGGCGGTTGGGAGCTACACCTTC
CASSLDRAVGSYTF
>TRBJ1-2|TRBV5-5|few|TRBD1
TGTGCCAGCAGCTTGACAGGGGGTAACTATGGCTACACCTTC
CASSLTGGNYGYTF
>TRBJ1-6|TRBV19|NA|NA
TGTGCCAGTAGTGGACAAGCGCAGGATAATTCACCCCTCCACTTT
CASSGQAQDNSPLHF
>TRBJ2-7|TRBV5-4|few|TRBD1
TGTGCCAGCAGCCCCAACTCCGGGACAGGGGGAATCTACGAGCAGTACTTC
CASSPNSGTGGIYEQYF
>TRBJ2-3|TRBV7-2|NA|TRBD1
TGTGCCAGCAGCTTTTCCCCTCTGACAGGGTGGGGCACAGATACGCAGTATTTT
CASSFSPLTGWGTDTQYF
>TRBJ1-2|TRBV7-2|few|TRBD1
TGTGCCAGCAGCTATCGACAGGGGCAATTCGATGGCTACACCTTC
CASSYRQGQFDGYTF
>TRBJ1-1|TRBV6-6|few|TRBD1
TGTGCCAGCCAGTCGAAGGGGGCCGCTGAAGCTTTCTTT
CASQSKGAAEAFF
>TRBJ2-5|TRBV18|few|NA
TGTGCCAGCTCACCACGCACCAGCCAAGAGACCCAGTACTTC
CASSPRTSQETQYF
>TRBJ2-3|TRBV11-3|few|NA
TGTGCCAGCAGCATCCTACAGGGATATACGCAGTATTTT
CASSILQGYTQYF